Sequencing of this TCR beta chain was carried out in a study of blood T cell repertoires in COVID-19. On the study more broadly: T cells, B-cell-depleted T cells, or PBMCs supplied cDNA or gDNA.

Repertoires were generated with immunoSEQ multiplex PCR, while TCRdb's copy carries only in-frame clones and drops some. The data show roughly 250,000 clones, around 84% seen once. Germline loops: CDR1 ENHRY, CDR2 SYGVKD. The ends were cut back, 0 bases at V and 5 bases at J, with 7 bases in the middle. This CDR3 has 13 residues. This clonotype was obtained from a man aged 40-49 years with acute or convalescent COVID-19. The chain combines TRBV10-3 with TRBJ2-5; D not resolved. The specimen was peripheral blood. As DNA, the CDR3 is TGTGCCATCAGTGAGTCTAATTCGGAGACCCAGTACTTC. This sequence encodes CAISESNSETQYF.